Listed here are 8 T cell receptor beta chains from one sample, sequenced in a study of control samples from healthy donors and cancer patients. Profiling relied on immunoSEQ multiplex PCR, and the TCRdb table lists in-frame clones only, not all of them. Altogether about 410,000 clones are present, over 75% being singletons, with the ten largest covering 5.5% to 8%. Sequenced sample: PBMCs. These receptors all come from a man aged 35-49 years with head and neck cancer.

The gene calls are TRBV6-5 and TRBJ2-5; D is perhaps TRBD1 (5 bases). Germline CDR1 is MNHEY and CDR2 is SVGAGI. The V and J ends lost 8 bases and 1 base respectively, with 14 bases between them. This CDR3 is 14 amino acids long. The CDR3 sequence: CASRAGITQETQYF. The DNA of the CDR3 is TGTGCCAGCCGGGCAGGGATCACCCAAGAGACCCAGTACTTC.

This chain connects TRBV9 to TRBJ2-2; the D gene could be TRBD1 or TRBD2 (6 bases each). The CDR3 runs 12 residues. V dropped 6 bases and J dropped 6 bases, with 9 bases sitting between them. CDR1 is SGDLS, CDR2 YYNGEE, per germline. In nucleotides, the CDR3 is TGTGCCAGCAAGGGGGGATCCGGGGAGCTGTTTTTT. It is translated as CASKGGSGELFF. Complete variable domain (other parts from reference TRBV9 and TRBJ2-2): DSGVTQTPKHLITATGQRVTLRCSPRSGDLSVYWYQQSLDQGLQFLIQYYNGEERAKGNILERFSAQQFPDLHSELNLSSLELGDSALYFCASKGGSGELFFGEGSRLTVL.

The chain links TRBV7-3 to TRBJ1-6; D gene unclear. Trimming removed 6 bases at V and 5 bases at J, with 14 bases between. This CDR3 spans 15 amino acids. Germline assignment: CDR1 SGHTA and CDR2 FQGTGA. CDR3 bases: TGTGCCAGCAGTCAATTTGGAGGAGATAATTCACCCCTCCACTTT. This sequence encodes CASSQFGGDNSPLHF.

This chain uses TRBV6-5 with TRBJ2-3; D is unresolved. Trimming took 2 bases from V and 2 from J, leaving 8 bases between them. CDR3 length equals 14 residues. Germline V gene data show CDR1 as MNHEY and CDR2 as SVGAGI. CDR3 DNA: TGTGCCAGCAGTTACCTCGCTCTCACAGATACGCAGTATTTT. This sequence encodes CASSYLALTDTQYF.

V gene TRBV18 combines with J gene TRBJ1-1; D gene unclear. CDR3 length equals 13 residues. The germline gives CDR1 KGHSH, CDR2 LQKENI. Between the trimmed V and J ends, which lost 1 base and 1 base, there was a span of 4 bases. The CDR3 DNA reads TGTGCCAGCTCACCACTGGGGAACACTGAAGCTTTCTTT. This codes for CASSPLGNTEAFF.

The rearrangement joins TRBV27 to TRBJ2-7; TRBD1 aligns across 10 bases. Trimming took 3 bases from V and 6 from J; bases not matched to a gene: 2. Germline CDR1 reads MNHEY; CDR2 reads SMNVEV (reference sequence). The CDR3 runs to 13 residues. CDR3: CASSLDRGGEQYF. As DNA, the CDR3 is TGTGCCAGCAGTTTGGACAGGGGGGGCGAGCAGTACTTC.

J is TRBJ2-5 and V is TRBV5-4; the D is unclear. CDR1 SGHNT and CDR2 YYREEE come from the germline V gene (reference sequence). V was clipped by 3 bases and J by 1 base, with 7 bases between them. The CDR3 covers 13 residues. The CDR3 here is CASSSGRQETQYF. The CDR3 DNA reads TGTGCCAGCAGCTCCGGACGCCAAGAGACCCAGTACTTC. The full variable domain, completed using reference TRBV5-4 and TRBJ2-5, is ETGVTQSPTHLIKTRGQQVTLRCSSQSGHNTVSWYQQALGQGPQFIFQYYREEENGRGNFPPRFSGLQFPNYSSELNVNALELDDSALYLCASSSGRQETQYFGPGTRLLVL.

J is TRBJ2-4 and V is TRBV4-3; 7 nucleotides align to TRBD1. The germline V gene encodes CDR1 LGHNA and CDR2 YSLEER. The length of the CDR3 is 16 residues. J was trimmed by 1 base and V by 0 bases; bases with no gene match: 3. CDR3 loop: CASSQDTGEAKNIQYF. In DNA form, the CDR3 reads TGCGCCAGCAGCCAAGATACAGGGGAGGCCAAAAACATTCAGTACTTC.